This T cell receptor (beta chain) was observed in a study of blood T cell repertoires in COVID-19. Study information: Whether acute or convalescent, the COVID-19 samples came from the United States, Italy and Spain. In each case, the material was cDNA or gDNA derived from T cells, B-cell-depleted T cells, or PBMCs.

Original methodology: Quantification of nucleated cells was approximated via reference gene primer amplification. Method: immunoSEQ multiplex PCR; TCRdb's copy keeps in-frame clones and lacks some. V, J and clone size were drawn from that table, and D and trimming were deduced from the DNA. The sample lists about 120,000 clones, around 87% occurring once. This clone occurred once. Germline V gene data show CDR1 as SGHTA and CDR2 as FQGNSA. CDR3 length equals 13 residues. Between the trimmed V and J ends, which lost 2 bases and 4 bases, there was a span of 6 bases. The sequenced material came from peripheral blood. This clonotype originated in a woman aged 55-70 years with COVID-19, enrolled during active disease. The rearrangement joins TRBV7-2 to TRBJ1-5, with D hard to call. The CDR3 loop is CASSLYGNQPQHF. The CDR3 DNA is TGTGCCAGCAGCTTATACGGGAATCAGCCCCAGCATTTT.